This T cell receptor beta chain appears in the sequencing data of a study of T cells in Graves' hyperthyroidism and ophthalmopathy. Notes on the study in general: By a 13 V-J model, ophthalmopathy was set apart from stable hyperthyroidism.

Germline trimming cut 2 bases from V and 3 bases from J; bases unmatched to any gene: 6. In germline, CDR1 is KGHSH, CDR2 LQKENI. The CDR3 sequence is 15 residues long. Amplified regions were TCR beta CDR3 sequences from RNA transcripts. First-round RT-PCR targeting the TCR CDR3 was performed with the HTBI primer set. TCRdb recomputed calls from the multiplex PCR reads with MiXCR, one row per CDR3 protein. The data hold 370,000 or so distinct CDR3 sequences, with about 25% observed a single time. This clonotype was recorded a few times. Its specificity is unknown. It may be a read error: a sequence one base away is much more abundant.

Sequencing was done on a sample of blood. This clonotype was obtained from a man aged 45 to 65 with Graves' hyperthyroidism. V and J are TRBV18 and TRBJ2-7; TRBD1 matches 8 bases. CDR3 loop: CASSPSATGDYEQYF. The CDR3 nucleotides are TGTGCCAGCTCACCATCCGCGACAGGGGACTACGAGCAGTACTTC.